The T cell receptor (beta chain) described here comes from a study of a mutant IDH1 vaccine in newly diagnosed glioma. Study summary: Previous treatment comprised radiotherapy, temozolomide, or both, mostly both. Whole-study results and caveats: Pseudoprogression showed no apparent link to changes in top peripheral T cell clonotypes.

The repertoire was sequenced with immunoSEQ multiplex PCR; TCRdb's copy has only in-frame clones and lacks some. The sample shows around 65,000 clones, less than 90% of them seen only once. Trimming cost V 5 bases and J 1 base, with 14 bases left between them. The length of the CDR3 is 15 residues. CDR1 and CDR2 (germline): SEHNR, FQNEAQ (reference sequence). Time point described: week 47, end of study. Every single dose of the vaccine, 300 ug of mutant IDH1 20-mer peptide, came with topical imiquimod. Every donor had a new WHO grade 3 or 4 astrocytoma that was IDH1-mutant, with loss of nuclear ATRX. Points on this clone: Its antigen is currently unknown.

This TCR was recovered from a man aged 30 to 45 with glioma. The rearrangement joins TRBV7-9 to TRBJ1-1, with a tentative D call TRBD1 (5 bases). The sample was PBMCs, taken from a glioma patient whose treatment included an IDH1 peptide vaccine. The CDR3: CASSVQSGRNTEAFF. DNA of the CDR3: TGTGCCAGCAGCGTTCAGTCGGGACGGAACACTGAAGCTTTCTTT.